There are many counts of the clone carrying this T cell receptor beta chain. The data stem from a study of HIV-infected patients and healthy controls. cDNA was made from roughly 470 ng RNA using alpha and beta constant primers. Separate chain-specific third strand synthesis with multiplexing indices produced the alpha and beta libraries. Via MiXCR, TCRdb re-called the 5' RACE reads, giving one row per CDR3 protein. Of roughly 9,800 distinct CDR3 sequences detected, approximately 6% appear once; the ten largest clones hold approximately 30%. The CDR3 contains 14 residues. The V gene end was trimmed by 9 bases and the J gene end by 1 base; junction bases not matched to a gene: 5. Per germline, CDR1 LNHDA and CDR2 SQIVND (reference sequence). Follow-up blood was drawn about 14 weeks, roughly three months, after antiretroviral therapy began. The repertoire came from unfractionated whole blood and reflected all unsorted peripheral T cells.

The chain carries TRBV19 and TRBJ2-5; 10 nucleotides agree with TRBD1. Sequencing used blood, obtained during antiretroviral therapy. The sequence was collected from an adult with HIV infection. The donor label of this sample is uncertain. The CDR3 here is CASGQGGPQETQYF. In DNA, the CDR3 is TGTGCCAGCGGACAGGGGGGTCCCCAAGAGACCCAGTACTTC. The variable domain in full, with the rest retrieved from reference TRBV19 and TRBJ2-5, is DGGITQSPKYLFRKEGQNVTLSCEQNLNHDAMYWYRQDPGQGLRLIYYSQIVNDFQKGDIAEGYSVSREKKESFPLTVTSAQKNPTAFYLCASGQGGPQETQYFGPGTRLLVL.